Listed below are T cell receptor beta chains from one sample, sequenced in a study of cytomegalovirus exposure and HLA in healthy donors. The assay was immunoSEQ multiplex PCR, and TCRdb's table has in-frame clones only and misses some. This sample has 60,000 to 85,000 clones, with 78% found just once. Sample: PBMCs. These receptors were collected from a man in his forties in good health and CMV-seronegative. The CDR3 runs from the conserved cysteine through the conserved F or W. The D gene is left open where the match is weak. Some rows mark clone size as missing; the rest say once, few, many or name a class of expanded clone.

TRBV5-1	TRBJ1-1	.	.	TGCGCCGGCCGGGGGGATGATGGCACTGAAGCTTTCTTT	CAGRGDDGTEAFF
TRBV6-5	TRBJ2-3	.	few	TGTGCCAGCAGACCCGGGAGCCCAGATACGCAGTATTTT	CASRPGSPDTQYF
TRBV6-5	TRBJ2-1	TRBD2	few	TGTGCCAGCAGTTTAAAGTTGGGGGGGAATGAGCAGTTCTTC	CASSLKLGGNEQFF
TRBV28	TRBJ2-7	TRBD1	.	TGTGCCAGCAAAGAGACAGGGTACGAGCAGTACTTC	CASKETGYEQYF
TRBV2	TRBJ2-3	TRBD2	once	TGTGCCAGCATAAAGCGGGAGGGCCTAAGAAGCACAGATACGCAGTATTTT	CASIKREGLRSTDTQYF
TRBV7-3	TRBJ2-7	.	.	TGTGCCAGCAGCTTAAATGCGGGTTGGGGAGAGCAGTACTTC	CASSLNAGWGEQYF
TRBV30	TRBJ2-5	.	.	TGTGCCTGGAGTGGACTAGAGACCCAGTACTTC	CAWSGLETQYF
TRBV5-1	TRBJ2-1	TRBD2	.	TGCGCCAGCAGCCCGGGACTAGCGGGAGATGAGCAGTTCTTC	CASSPGLAGDEQFF
TRBV7-2	TRBJ1-3	.	.	TGTGCCAGCAGCCCTCAGGGGACCTCTGGAAACACCATATATTTT	CASSPQGTSGNTIYF
TRBV6-5	TRBJ2-7	TRBD1	.	TGTGCCAGCAGCTTCCGGGACAGCTACTACGAGCAGTACTTC	CASSFRDSYYEQYF
TRBV29-1	TRBJ2-7	TRBD1	.	TGCAGCGTCGCCGGGACAGGAACGTTCTCCTACGAGCAGTACTTC	CSVAGTGTFSYEQYF
TRBV7-8	TRBJ1-2	.	few	TGTGCCAGCAGCTTAGCGTCAGGGACTAACTATGGCTACACCTTC	CASSLASGTNYGYTF
TRBV2	TRBJ2-4	TRBD1	.	TGTGCCAGCAGTGCTCAGGGGGCGAATGGAGACATTCAGTACTTC	CASSAQGANGDIQYF
TRBV5-5	TRBJ1-5	.	.	TGTGCCAGCAGCTTGACGGGGGACGGGCCCCAGCATTTT	CASSLTGDGPQHF
TRBV6-1	TRBJ2-7	TRBD1	.	TGTGCCAGCAGAGGGGACAGTACCTACGAGCAGTACTTC	CASRGDSTYEQYF
TRBV4-2	TRBJ2-1	TRBD1	.	TGTGCCAGCAGCCAAGGAAAAGGACAGGACAATGAGCAGTTCTTC	CASSQGKGQDNEQFF
TRBV28	TRBJ1-2	TRBD1	.	TGTGCCAGCAGTTTAGACAGGGCCCATGGCTACACCTTC	CASSLDRAHGYTF
TRBV5-1	TRBJ2-3	.	few	TGCGCCAGCAGCTTGGACGGGTCAGATACGCAGTATTTT	CASSLDGSDTQYF
TRBV2	TRBJ1-5	TRBD1	.	TGTGCCAGCAAACCTGGGACAGGGGACGTGGGCAATCAGCCCCAGCATTTT	CASKPGTGDVGNQPQHF
TRBV18	TRBJ1-2	.	.	TGTGCCAGCTCGCCTACTGATAATCGGGGCTACACCTTC	CASSPTDNRGYTF
TRBV25-1	TRBJ2-1	.	.	TGTGCCAGCAGTGTGTCCGGCTACAATGAGCAGTTCTTC	CASSVSGYNEQFF
TRBV5-1	TRBJ2-1	.	.	TGCGCCAGCAGCTTGGGGCAGGGGTCCTACAATGAGCAGTTCTTC	CASSLGQGSYNEQFF
TRBV4-2	TRBJ2-3	.	few	TGTGCCAGCAGCCAGGGACAGTCGGGGGTCTCAGATACGCAGTATTTT	CASSQGQSGVSDTQYF
TRBV27	TRBJ2-1	.	.	TGTGCCAGCAGCGGACAGTCTACCTACAATGAGCAGTTCTTC	CASSGQSTYNEQFF
TRBV19	TRBJ1-3	TRBD1	.	TGTGCCAGTAGCTTCCCGGGACAGGGGAGAAACACCATATATTTT	CASSFPGQGRNTIYF
TRBV30	TRBJ1-4	.	.	TGTGCCTGGAGTGTAAACGCGGCGCCTAGGGAAAAACTGTTTTTT	CAWSVNAAPREKLFF
TRBV5-1	TRBJ2-2	.	.	TGCGCCAGCAGCTTGGCCAGCCCAGGCACCGGGGAGCTGTTTTTT	CASSLASPGTGELFF
TRBV28	TRBJ2-1	.	.	TGTGCCAGCAGTTTCCCTTCGAGCGGTTCCAAGCAGTTCTTC	CASSFPSSGSKQFF
TRBV6-5	TRBJ1-2	TRBD1	.	TGTGCCAGCAGTTACCGGGGACAGGGCAGCTATGGCTACACCTTC	CASSYRGQGSYGYTF
TRBV30	TRBJ1-5	TRBD1	.	TGTGCCTGGAGCAGGACAGGCCCAGCCCAGCATTTT	CAWSRTGPAQHF
TRBV6-6	TRBJ2-3	TRBD1	.	TGTGCCAGTACGGGACAGGGAGTTTTTGATACGCAGTATTTT	CASTGQGVFDTQYF
TRBV19	TRBJ2-4	TRBD2	.	TGTGCCAGTAGTAACCCGGGACTATTAGCCAAAAACATTCAGTACTTC	CASSNPGLLAKNIQYF
TRBV5-1	TRBJ2-2	TRBD2	.	TGCGCCAGCAGCTTAGCGGGAGGGCACACCGGGGAGCTGTTTTTT	CASSLAGGHTGELFF
TRBV28	TRBJ1-1	.	.	TGTGCCAGCAGTTCGCCGGGACATCCCAAGGGGAACACTGAAGCTTTCTTT	CASSSPGHPKGNTEAFF
TRBV10-3	TRBJ2-1	.	.	TGTGCCATCAGTGAGGAGACTTACAATGAGCAGTTCTTC	CAISEETYNEQFF
TRBV6-5	TRBJ1-6	TRBD1	.	TGTGCCAGCAGTTACACCCGGACAGGGAATTCACCCCTCCACTTT	CASSYTRTGNSPLHF
TRBV2	TRBJ1-5	.	.	TGTGCCAGCTCGAGGGAGGGCCAGCCCCAGCATTTT	CASSREGQPQHF
TRBV6-4	TRBJ2-1	TRBD1	.	TGTGCCAGCAGTGCCAACAGGGGGTCGGCCGAGACTGAGCAGTTCTTC	CASSANRGSAETEQFF
TRBV5-1	TRBJ1-1	TRBD1	.	TGCGCCAGCAGTTCGACAGGGCTGAACACTGAAGCTTTCTTT	CASSSTGLNTEAFF
TRBV11-2	TRBJ2-7	.	.	TGTGCCAGCAGCCCATGGAGCTCCTACGAGCAGTACTTC	CASSPWSSYEQYF
TRBV18	TRBJ2-7	TRBD1	.	TGTGCCAGCTCAGTACGGGACAGTCCCTACGAGCAGTACTTC	CASSVRDSPYEQYF
TRBV5-1	TRBJ2-7	TRBD1	.	TGCGCCAGCAGCGCAGGGGGACATTGGGGTTCCCACGAGCAGTACTTC	CASSAGGHWGSHEQYF
TRBV6-1	TRBJ2-6	TRBD1	once	TGTGCCAGCAGTCAGACAGGGGCTGGGGCCAACGTCCTGACTTTC	CASSQTGAGANVLTF
TRBV28	TRBJ2-7	TRBD1	few	TGTGCCAGCAGTTTAGGACCCAGGGGGCGCGGGGAGCAGTACTTC	CASSLGPRGRGEQYF
TRBV27	TRBJ2-3	TRBD2	.	TGTGCCAGCAGTTCGCCGATAACTAGCGGGAGTGCAGCAGATACGCAGTATTTT	CASSSPITSGSAADTQYF
TRBV18	TRBJ2-1	TRBD2	once	TGTGCCAGCTCACCACGACTAGCGGGAGGCGTGAATGAGCAGTTCTTC	CASSPRLAGGVNEQFF
TRBV5-1	TRBJ2-7	.	.	TGCGCCAGCAGCTTGATGAGCTACTACGAGCAGTACTTC	CASSLMSYYEQYF
TRBV5-1	TRBJ1-5	.	.	TGCGCCAGCAGCTTGGGCTACAATCAGCCCCAGCATTTT	CASSLGYNQPQHF
TRBV28	TRBJ1-2	.	.	TGTGCCAGCAGTTCCCGCGGAACCTTCTATGGCTACACCTTC	CASSSRGTFYGYTF
TRBV21-1	TRBJ1-6	.	.	TGTGCCAGCAGCAGAGACAGGGTTGGCAATTCACCCCTCCACTTT	CASSRDRVGNSPLHF
TRBV9	TRBJ2-3	TRBD2	few	TGTGCCAGCAGCGTAGTAGCGGGAGGGGGGACAGATACGCAGTATTTT	CASSVVAGGGTDTQYF
TRBV2	TRBJ1-2	.	once	TGTGCCAGCAGTCTCCAGGGGAACTATGGCTACACCTTC	CASSLQGNYGYTF
TRBV10-1	TRBJ1-1	.	.	TGCGCCAGCAGTGAGTCTGCGGGTGGAGCTTTCTTT	CASSESAGGAFF
TRBV15	TRBJ1-5	.	.	TGTGCCACCAGCAGAGCTCCGGGTAGCAATCAGCCCCAGCATTTT	CATSRAPGSNQPQHF
TRBV6-5	TRBJ2-3	.	.	TGTGCCAGCAGTTACAGGGTAATGCGGGTCGAAGATACGCAGTATTTT	CASSYRVMRVEDTQYF